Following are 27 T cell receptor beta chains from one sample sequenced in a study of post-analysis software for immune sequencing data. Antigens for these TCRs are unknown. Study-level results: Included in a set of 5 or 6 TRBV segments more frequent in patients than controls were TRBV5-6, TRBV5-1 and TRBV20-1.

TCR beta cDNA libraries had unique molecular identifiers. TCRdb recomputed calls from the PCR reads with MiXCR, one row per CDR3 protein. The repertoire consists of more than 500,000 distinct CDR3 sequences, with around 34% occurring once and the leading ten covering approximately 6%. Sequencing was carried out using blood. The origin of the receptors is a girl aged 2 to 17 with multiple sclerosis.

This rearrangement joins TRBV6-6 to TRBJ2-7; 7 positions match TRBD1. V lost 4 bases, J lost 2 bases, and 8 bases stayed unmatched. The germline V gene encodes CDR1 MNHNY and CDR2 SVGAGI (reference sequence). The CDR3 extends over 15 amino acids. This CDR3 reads CASSSRQGQTYEQYF. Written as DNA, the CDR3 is TGTGCCAGCAGTTCCCGACAGGGCCAAACCTACGAGCAGTACTTC.

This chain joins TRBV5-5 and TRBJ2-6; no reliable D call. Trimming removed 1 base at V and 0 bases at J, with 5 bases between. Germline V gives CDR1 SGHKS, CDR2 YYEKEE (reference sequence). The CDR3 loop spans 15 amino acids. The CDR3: CASSLRASGANVLTF. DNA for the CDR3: TGTGCCAGCAGCTTGAGGGCCTCTGGGGCCAACGTCCTGACTTTC.

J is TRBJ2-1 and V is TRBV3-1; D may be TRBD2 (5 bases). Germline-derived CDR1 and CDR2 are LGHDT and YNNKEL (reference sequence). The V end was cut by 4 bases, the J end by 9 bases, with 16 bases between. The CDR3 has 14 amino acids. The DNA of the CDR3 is TGTGCCAGCAGCCGGATTGCGGAAGGAGGTGAGCAGTTCTTC. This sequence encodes CASSRIAEGGEQFF.

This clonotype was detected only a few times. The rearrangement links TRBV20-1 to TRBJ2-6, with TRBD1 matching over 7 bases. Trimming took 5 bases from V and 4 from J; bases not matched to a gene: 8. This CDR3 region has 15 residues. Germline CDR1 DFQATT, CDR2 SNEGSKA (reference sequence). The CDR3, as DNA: TGCAGTGCTTCGGACAGGCGACGCGGGGCCAACGTCCTGACTTTC. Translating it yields CSASDRRRGANVLTF.

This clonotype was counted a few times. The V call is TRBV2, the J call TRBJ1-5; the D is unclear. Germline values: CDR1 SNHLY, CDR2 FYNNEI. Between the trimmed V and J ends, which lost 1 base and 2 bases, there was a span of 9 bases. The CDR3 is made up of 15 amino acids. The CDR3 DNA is TGTGCCAGCAGTGAAGGGGGTATCGGCAATCAGCCCCAGCATTTT. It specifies CASSEGGIGNQPQHF.

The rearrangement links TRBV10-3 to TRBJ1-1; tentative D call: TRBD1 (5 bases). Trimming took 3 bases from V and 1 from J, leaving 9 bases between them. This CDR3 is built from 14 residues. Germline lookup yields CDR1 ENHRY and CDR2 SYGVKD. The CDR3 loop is CAISEPRENTEAFF. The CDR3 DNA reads TGTGCCATCAGTGAACCCAGGGAGAACACTGAAGCTTTCTTT.

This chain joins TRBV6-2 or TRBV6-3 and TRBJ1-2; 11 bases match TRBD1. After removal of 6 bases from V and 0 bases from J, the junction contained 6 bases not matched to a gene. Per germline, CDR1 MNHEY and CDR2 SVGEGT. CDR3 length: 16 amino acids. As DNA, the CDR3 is TGTGCCAGCAGCCCGGACAGGGGGCTCCCTAACTATGGCTACACCTTC. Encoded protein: CASSPDRGLPNYGYTF.

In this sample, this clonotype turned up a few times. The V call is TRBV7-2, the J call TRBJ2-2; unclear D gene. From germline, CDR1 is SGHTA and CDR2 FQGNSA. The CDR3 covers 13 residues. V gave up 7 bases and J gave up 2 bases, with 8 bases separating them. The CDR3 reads CASTRTNTGELFF. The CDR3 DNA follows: TGTGCCAGCACGCGGACCAACACCGGGGAGCTGTTTTTT.

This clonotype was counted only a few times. DNA of the CDR3: TGTGCCAGCAGCAGTCTCGATCAGCCCCAGCATTTT. It translates to CASSSLDQPQHF. V and J are TRBV5-8 and TRBJ1-5, with D unclear. The germline V gene encodes CDR1 SGHTS and CDR2 YDEGEE. The CDR3 length is 12 residues. V lost 4 bases, J lost 5 bases, and 7 bases lay in between.

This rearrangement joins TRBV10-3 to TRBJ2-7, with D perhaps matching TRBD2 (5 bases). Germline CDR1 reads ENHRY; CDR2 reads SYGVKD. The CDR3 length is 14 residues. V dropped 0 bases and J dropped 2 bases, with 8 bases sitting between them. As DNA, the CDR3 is TGTGCCATCAGTGAGTCCGTGACTACCTACGAGCAGTACTTC. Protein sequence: CAISESVTTYEQYF.

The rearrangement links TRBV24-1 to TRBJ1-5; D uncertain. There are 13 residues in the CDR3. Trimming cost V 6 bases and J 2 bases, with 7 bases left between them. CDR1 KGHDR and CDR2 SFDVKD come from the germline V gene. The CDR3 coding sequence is TGTGCCACCAGTTGGTTTGGCAATCAGCCCCAGCATTTT. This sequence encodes CATSWFGNQPQHF.

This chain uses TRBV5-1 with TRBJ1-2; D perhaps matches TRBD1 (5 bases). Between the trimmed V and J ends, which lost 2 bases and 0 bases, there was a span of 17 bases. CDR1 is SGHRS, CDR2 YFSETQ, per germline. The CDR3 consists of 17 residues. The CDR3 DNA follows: TGCGCCAGCAGCTTAAAGACAGCGTACAATACTAACTATGGCTACACCTTC. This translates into CASSLKTAYNTNYGYTF.

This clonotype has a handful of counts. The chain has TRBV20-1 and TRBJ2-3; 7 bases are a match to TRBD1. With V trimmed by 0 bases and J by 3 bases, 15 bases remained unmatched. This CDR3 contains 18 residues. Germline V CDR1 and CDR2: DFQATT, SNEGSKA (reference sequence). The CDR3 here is CSAREHRAGQERTDTQYF. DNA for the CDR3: TGCAGTGCTAGAGAACACCGAGCCGGACAGGAAAGAACAGATACGCAGTATTTT.

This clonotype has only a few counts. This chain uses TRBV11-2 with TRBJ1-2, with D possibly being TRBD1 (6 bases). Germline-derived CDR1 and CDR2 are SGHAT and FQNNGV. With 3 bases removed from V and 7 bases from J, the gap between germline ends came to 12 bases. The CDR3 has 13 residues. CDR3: CASSFLGTPGYTF. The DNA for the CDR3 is TGTGCCAGCAGCTTCCTTGGGACACCTGGCTACACCTTC.

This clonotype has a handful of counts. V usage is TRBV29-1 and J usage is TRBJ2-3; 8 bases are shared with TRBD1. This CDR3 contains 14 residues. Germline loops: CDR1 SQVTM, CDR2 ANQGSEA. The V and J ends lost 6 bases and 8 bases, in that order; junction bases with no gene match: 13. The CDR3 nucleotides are TGCAGCGTGGGGTTGGTTGGACAGGGAGTTACGCAGTATTTT. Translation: CSVGLVGQGVTQYF.

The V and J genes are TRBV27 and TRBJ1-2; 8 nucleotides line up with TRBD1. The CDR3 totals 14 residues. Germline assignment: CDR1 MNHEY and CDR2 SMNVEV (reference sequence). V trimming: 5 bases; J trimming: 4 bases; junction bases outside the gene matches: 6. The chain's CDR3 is CASSTDRGAYGYTF. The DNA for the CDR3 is TGTGCCAGCAGTACCGACAGGGGTGCCTATGGCTACACCTTC.

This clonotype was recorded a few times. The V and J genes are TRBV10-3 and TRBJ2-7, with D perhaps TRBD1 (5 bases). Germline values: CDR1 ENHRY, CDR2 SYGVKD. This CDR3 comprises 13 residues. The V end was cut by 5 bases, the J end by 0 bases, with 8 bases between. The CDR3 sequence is CAISLGDSYEQYF. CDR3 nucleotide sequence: TGTGCCATCAGTTTAGGGGACTCCTACGAGCAGTACTTC.

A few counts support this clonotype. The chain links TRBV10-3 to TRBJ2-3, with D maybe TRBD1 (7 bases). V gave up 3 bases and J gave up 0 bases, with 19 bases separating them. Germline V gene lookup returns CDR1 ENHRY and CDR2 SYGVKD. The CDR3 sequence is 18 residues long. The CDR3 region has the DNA TGTGCCATCAGTGATCCCCAGGGCAGGGGGACTAGCACAGATACGCAGTATTTT. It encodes CAISDPQGRGTSTDTQYF.

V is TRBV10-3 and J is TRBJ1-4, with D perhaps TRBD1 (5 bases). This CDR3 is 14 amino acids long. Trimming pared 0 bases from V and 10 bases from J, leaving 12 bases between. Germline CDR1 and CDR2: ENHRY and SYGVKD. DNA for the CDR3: TGTGCCATCAGTGAGTCGTTCCTCCAGGGAAAACTGTTTTTT. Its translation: CAISESFLQGKLFF.

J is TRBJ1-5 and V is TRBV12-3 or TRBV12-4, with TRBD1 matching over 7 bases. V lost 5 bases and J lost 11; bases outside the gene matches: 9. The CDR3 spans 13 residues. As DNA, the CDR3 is TGTGCCAGCAGTCTAAAGACAGGGAGCGCCCAGCATTTT. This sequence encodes CASSLKTGSAQHF.

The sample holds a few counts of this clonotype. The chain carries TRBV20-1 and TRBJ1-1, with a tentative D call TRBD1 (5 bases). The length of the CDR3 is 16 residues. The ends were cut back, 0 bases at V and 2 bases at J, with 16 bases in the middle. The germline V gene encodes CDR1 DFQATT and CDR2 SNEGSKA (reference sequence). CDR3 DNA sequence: TGCAGTGCTAGAGATCGGCTGGGGGTACTCAACACTGAAGCTTTCTTT. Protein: CSARDRLGVLNTEAFF.

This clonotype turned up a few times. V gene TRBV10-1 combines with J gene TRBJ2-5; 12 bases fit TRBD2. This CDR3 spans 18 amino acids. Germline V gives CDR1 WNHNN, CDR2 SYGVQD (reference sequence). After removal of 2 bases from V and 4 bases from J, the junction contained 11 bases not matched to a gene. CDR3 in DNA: TGCGCCAGCAGTGAGGTCAGGGGGCAACTAGCGGGGGGAGAGACCCAGTACTTC. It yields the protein CASSEVRGQLAGGETQYF.

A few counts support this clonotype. This chain's CDR3 is CASSWGSGQETQYF. CDR3 bases: TGTGCCAGCAGTTGGGGATCCGGACAGGAGACCCAGTACTTC. The rearrangement joins TRBV6-2 or TRBV6-3 to TRBJ2-5; the D gene is possibly TRBD1 (6 bases). The germline gives CDR1 MNHEY, CDR2 SVGEGT. The CDR3 totals 14 residues. The V end lost 4 bases, the J end lost 5 bases, and 14 bases lay between the germline ends.

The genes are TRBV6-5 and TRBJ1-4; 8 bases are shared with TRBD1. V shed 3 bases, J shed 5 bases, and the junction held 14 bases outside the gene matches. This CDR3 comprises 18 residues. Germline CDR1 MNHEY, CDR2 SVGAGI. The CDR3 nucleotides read TGTGCCAGCAGTTATGGGACCCCCAGGGGGCCTTCAAATGAAAAACTGTTTTTT. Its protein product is CASSYGTPRGPSNEKLFF.

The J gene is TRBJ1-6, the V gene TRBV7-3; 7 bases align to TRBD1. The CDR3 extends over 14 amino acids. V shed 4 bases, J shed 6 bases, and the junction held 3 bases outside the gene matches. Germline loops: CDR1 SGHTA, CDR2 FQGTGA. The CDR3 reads CASSSRGPNSPLHF. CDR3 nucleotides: TGTGCCAGCAGCTCGAGGGGGCCTAATTCACCCCTCCACTTT.

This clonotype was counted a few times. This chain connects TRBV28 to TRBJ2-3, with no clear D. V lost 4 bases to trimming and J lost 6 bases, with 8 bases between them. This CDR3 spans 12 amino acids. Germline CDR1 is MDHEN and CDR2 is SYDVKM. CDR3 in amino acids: CASSSPSDTQYF. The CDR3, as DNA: TGTGCCAGCAGTTCCCCTTCGGATACGCAGTATTTT.

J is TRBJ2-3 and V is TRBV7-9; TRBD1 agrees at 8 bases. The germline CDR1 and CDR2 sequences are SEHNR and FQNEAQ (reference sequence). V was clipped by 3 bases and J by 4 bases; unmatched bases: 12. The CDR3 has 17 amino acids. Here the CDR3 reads CASSFRKGQGKADTQYF. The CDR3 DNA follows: TGTGCCAGCAGCTTTAGAAAAGGACAGGGTAAAGCAGATACGCAGTATTTT.